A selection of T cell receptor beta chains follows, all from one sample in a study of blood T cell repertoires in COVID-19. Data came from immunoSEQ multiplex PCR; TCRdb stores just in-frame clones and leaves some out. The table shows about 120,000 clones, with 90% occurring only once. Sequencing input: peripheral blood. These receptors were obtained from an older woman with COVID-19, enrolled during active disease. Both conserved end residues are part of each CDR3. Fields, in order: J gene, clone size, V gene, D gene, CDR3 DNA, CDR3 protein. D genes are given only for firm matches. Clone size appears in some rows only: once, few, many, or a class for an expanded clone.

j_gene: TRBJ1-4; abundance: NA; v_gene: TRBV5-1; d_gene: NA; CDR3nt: TGCGCCAGCAGCCGGGGTACTTTGGCACTCGAGGAAAAACTGTTTTTT; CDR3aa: CASSRGTLALEEKLFF
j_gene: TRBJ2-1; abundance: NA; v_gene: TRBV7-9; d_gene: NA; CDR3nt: TGTGCCAGCAGCTCGGACCCCGGACTAACGACACACTACAATGAGCAGTTCTTC; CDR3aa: CASSSDPGLTTHYNEQFF
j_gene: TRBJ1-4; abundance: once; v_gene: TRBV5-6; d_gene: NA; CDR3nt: TGTGCCAGCAGCGACCAACAGGGTACAGGAAAACTGTTTTTT; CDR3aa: CASSDQQGTGKLFF
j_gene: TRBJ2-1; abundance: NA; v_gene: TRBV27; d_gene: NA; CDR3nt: TGTGCCAGCAGTCTTCTACAGGGCGGGAATGAGCAGTTCTTC; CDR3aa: CASSLLQGGNEQFF
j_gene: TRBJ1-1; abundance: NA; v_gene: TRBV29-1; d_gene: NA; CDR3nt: TGCAGCACTAAGATGGCGAACACTGAAGCTTTCTTT; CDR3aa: CSTKMANTEAFF
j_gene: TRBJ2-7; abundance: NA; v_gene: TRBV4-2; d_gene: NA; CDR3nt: TGTGCCAGCAGCCTCAACTACGAGCAGTACTTC; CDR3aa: CASSLNYEQYF
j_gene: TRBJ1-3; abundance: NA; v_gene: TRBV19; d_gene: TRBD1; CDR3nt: TGTGCCAGTCACCGGGACAGACCCGGAAACACCATATATTTT; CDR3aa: CASHRDRPGNTIYF
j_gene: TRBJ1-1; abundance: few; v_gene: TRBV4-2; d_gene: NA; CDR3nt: TGTGCCAGCAGCCAAGATCCGATGGCAGGGAACACTGAAGCTTTCTTT; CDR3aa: CASSQDPMAGNTEAFF
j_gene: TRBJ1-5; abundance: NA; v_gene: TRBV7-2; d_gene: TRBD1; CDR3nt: TGTGCCAGCAGCTTAGCGGCCGCAAACCCAGGGGGCGCAGGCCAGCCCCAGCATTTT; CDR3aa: CASSLAAANPGGAGQPQHF
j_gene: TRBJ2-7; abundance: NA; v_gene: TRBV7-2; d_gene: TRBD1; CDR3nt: TGTGCCAGCAGCGCCGACAGGGCCACGAGGGAGCAGTACTTC; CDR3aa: CASSADRATREQYF
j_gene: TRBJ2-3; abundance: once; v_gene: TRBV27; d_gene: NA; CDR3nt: TGTGCCAGCAGTTTTCTCCGCACAGATACGCAGTATTTT; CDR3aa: CASSFLRTDTQYF
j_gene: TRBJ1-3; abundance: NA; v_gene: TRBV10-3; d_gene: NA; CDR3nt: TGTGCCATCAGGGACAAGGACAGCCCTTACTCTGGAAACACCATATATTTT; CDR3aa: CAIRDKDSPYSGNTIYF
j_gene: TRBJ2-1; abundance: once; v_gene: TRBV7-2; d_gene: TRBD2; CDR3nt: TGTGCCAGCAGCTTAGTGGCGGTAGCGGGGGGAGACTACAATGAGCAGTTCTTC; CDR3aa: CASSLVAVAGGDYNEQFF
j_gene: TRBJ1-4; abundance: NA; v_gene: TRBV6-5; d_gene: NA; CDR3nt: TGTGCCAGCAGGACAGAACTGGTTGAAAAACTGTTTTTT; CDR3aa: CASRTELVEKLFF
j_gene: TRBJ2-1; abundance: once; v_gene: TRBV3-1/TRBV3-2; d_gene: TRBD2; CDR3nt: TGTGCCAGCAGCCAAGGATCCGGGACTAGCGGGGGGCCGGGGAATGAGCAGTTCTTC; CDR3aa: CASSQGSGTSGGPGNEQFF
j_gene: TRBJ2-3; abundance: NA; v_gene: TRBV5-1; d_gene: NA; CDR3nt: TGCGCCAGCAGCTCCAGGGGAGATACGCAGTATTTT; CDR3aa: CASSSRGDTQYF
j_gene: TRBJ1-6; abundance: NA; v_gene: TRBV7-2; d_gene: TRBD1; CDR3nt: TGTGCCAGCAGCCTATCAAGGGGGCGCACACCCCTCCACTTT; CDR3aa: CASSLSRGRTPLHF
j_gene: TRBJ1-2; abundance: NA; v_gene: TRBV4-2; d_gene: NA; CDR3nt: TGTGCCAGCAGCCAAGGCTCTGAGAGTCCCCGCTACACCTTC; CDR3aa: CASSQGSESPRYTF
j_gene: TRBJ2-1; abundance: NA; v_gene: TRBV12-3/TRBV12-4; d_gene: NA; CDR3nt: TGTGCCAGCAGTTTTCAGGGGGGCAATGAGCAGTTCTTC; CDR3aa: CASSFQGGNEQFF
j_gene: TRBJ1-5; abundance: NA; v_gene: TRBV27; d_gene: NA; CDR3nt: TGTGCCAGCAGACCCCCTGGACAATCCAATCAGCCCCAGCATTTT; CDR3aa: CASRPPGQSNQPQHF
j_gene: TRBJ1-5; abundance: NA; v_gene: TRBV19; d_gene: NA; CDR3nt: TGTGCCAGTAGTATCGGTAATGGGCCAGCCCAGCATTTT; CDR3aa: CASSIGNGPAQHF
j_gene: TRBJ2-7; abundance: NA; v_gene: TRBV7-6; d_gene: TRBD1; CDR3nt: TGTGCCAGCAGCTTAGGGACAGGGGGGGGCGAGCAGTACTTC; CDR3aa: CASSLGTGGGEQYF
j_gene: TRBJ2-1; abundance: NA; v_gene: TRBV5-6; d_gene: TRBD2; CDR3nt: TGTGCCAGCCTAGCGGGGGGGCCGGCCTACAATGAGCAGTTCTTC; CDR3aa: CASLAGGPAYNEQFF
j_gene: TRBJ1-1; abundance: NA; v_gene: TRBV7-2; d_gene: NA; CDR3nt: TGTGCCAGCAGCTTTGGAGGGAACATGAACACTGAAGCTTTCTTT; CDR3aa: CASSFGGNMNTEAFF
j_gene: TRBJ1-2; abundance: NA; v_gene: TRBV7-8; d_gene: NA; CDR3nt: TGTGCCAGCAGCTTTCTCCCAGGGACTAACTATGGCTACACCTTC; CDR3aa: CASSFLPGTNYGYTF
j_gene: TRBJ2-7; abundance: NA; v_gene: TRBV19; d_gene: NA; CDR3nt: TGTGCCAGTAGTAGAGGCAGGGGATCGATCCCTCGCTACGAGCAGTACTTC; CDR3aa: CASSRGRGSIPRYEQYF
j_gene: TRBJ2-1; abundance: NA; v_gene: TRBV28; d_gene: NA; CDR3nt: TGTGCCAGCACCCCAGGCTACAATGAGCAGTTCTTC; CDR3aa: CASTPGYNEQFF
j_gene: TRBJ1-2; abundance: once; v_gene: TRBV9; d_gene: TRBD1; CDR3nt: TGTGCCAGCAGCCCCGGACAGGGCAACTATGGCTACACCTTC; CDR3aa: CASSPGQGNYGYTF
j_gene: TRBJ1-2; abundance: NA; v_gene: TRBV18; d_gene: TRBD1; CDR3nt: TGTGCCAGCTCACCTAAGACAGGGGGAAAGGACTATGGCTACACCTTC; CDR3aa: CASSPKTGGKDYGYTF
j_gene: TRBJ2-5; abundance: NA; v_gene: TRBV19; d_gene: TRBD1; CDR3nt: TGTGCCAGTAGTGCCCGACCGACAGGGTGGGAGACCCAGTACTTC; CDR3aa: CASSARPTGWETQYF
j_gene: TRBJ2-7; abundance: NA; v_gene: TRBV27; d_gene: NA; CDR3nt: TGTGCCAGCAGTCCAAGGACATCGTCCTACGAGCAGTACTTC; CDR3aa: CASSPRTSSYEQYF
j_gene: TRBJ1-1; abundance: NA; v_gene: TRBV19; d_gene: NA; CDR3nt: TGTGCCAGCAATTGGTTCGGGGGCACTGAAGCTTTCTTT; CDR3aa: CASNWFGGTEAFF
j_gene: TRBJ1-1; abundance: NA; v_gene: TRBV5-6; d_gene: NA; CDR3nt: TGTGCCAGCTCGGCACCGCCGGGTAGTAAAGTCAACACTGAAGCTTTCTTT; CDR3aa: CASSAPPGSKVNTEAFF
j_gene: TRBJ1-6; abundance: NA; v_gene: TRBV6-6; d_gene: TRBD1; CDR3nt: TGTGCCAGCAGCCTTGACAGGGTAGATTCACCCCTCCACTTT; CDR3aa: CASSLDRVDSPLHF
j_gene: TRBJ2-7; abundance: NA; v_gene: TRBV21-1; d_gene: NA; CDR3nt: TGTGCCAGCAGCAAAGAGGAAACTAGCGGGGACTACGAGCAGTACTTC; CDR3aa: CASSKEETSGDYEQYF
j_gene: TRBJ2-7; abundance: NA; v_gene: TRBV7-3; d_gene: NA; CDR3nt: TGTGCCAGCAGCAGGACTAACGCCTACGAGCAGTACTTC; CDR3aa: CASSRTNAYEQYF
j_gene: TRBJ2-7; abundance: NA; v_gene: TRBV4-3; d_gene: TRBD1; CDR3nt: TGCGCCAGCAGCCAAGACGGGACAGGGTATTACGAGCAGTACTTC; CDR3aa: CASSQDGTGYYEQYF